Listed below are T cell receptor beta chains from one sample, sequenced in a study of early T cells in non-severe SARS-CoV-2 infection. TCRdb itself ran the 5' RACE reads through MiXCR, one entry per CDR3 protein. The sample lists approximately 58,000 distinct CDR3 sequences; roughly an eighth were seen once. The sequencing used whole blood, collected at baseline. These receptors were obtained from an adult who was a healthcare worker with PCR-confirmed SARS-CoV-2 infection or an uninfected control (not recorded which). Both conserved end residues are part of each CDR3. D genes are given only for firm matches. Size is omitted from some rows. Given values are once, few, many or a class for expanded clones.

TRBV18	few	TRBD1	TRBJ1-2	TGTGCCAGCTCACCATCTGACAGGGGAAGGCGTAGCTACACCTTC	CASSPSDRGRRSYTF
TRBV14	many	.	TRBJ1-4	TGTGCCAGCAGCCGACAGAGTAATGAAAAACTGTTTTTT	CASSRQSNEKLFF
TRBV4-2	few	.	TRBJ2-2	TGTGCCAGCAGCCAAAGGGGCAGGGCCCTCCTCACCGGGGAGCTGTTTTTT	CASSQRGRALLTGELFF
TRBV2	.	TRBD1	TRBJ2-7	TGTGCCAGCAGTGCGGACAGGAAGGGGTACGAGCAGTACTTC	CASSADRKGYEQYF
TRBV4-1	.	.	TRBJ2-3	TGCGCCAGCAGCCAAGAACCGGCCCGCCCAGATACGCAGTATTTT	CASSQEPARPDTQYF
TRBV11-2	many	TRBD2	TRBJ2-1	TGTGCCAGCAGCTTAGTCCGACTAGCGGGAGGGAGGTCCTACAATGAGCAGTTCTTC	CASSLVRLAGGRSYNEQFF
TRBV6-2/TRBV6-3	.	.	TRBJ2-7	TGTGCCAGCAGTTACTCCGTCTACGAGCAGTACTTC	CASSYSVYEQYF
TRBV20-1	many	TRBD2	TRBJ2-5	TGCAGTGCTAGAACTAGCGGGGGTTACCAAGAGACCCAGTACTTC	CSARTSGGYQETQYF
TRBV6-2/TRBV6-3	.	.	TRBJ2-5	TGTGCCAGCACCCAGCAGGGGCTAGCCAGGGAGACCCAGTACTTC	CASTQQGLARETQYF
TRBV11-1	.	.	TRBJ2-1	TGTGCCAGCAGCCCTCAAGGTATCGGGGACTACAATGAGCAGTTCTTC	CASSPQGIGDYNEQFF
TRBV5-4	.	TRBD1	TRBJ2-7	TGTGCCAGCAGCCGGCGGGTAACAGGGGACGAATACGAGCAGTACTTC	CASSRRVTGDEYEQYF
TRBV12-3/TRBV12-4	many	TRBD2	TRBJ2-7	TGTGCCAGCAGTTTGACTAGCGGGAGCTACGAGCAGTACTTC	CASSLTSGSYEQYF
TRBV7-6	.	TRBD1	TRBJ2-5	TGTGCCAGCAGCTTAGCCGGACAGGCGGAGACCCAGTACTTC	CASSLAGQAETQYF
TRBV20-1	.	.	TRBJ2-4	TGCAGCCTCCGACGGGAGTTGGACATTCAGTACTTC	CSLRRELDIQYF
TRBV9	many	.	TRBJ2-1	TGTGCCAGCAGCCCACCATTCGAAGCTGGGAATATATACAATGAGCAGTTCTTC	CASSPPFEAGNIYNEQFF
TRBV7-2	few	.	TRBJ2-7	TGTGCCAGCAGCTCCAATATCTACGAGCAGTACTTC	CASSSNIYEQYF
TRBV12-3/TRBV12-4	few	TRBD1	TRBJ1-2	TGTGCCAGCAGTTTGTTGGGACAGGGCTATGGCTACACCTTC	CASSLLGQGYGYTF
TRBV20-1	.	.	TRBJ2-7	TGCAGTGCTAGCAGGCCAGGGACCTACGAGCAGTACTTC	CSASRPGTYEQYF
TRBV5-1	.	.	TRBJ2-3	TGCGCCAGCAGCGAGGCGGCCACAGATACGCAGTATTTT	CASSEAATDTQYF
TRBV20-1	many	.	TRBJ2-1	TGCAGTGTTACCGGGACCTTATGGAACAATGAGCAGTTCTTC	CSVTGTLWNNEQFF
TRBV12-3/TRBV12-4	.	TRBD2	TRBJ2-1	TGTGCCAGCAGTTTATTATTGTCGGCTAGCGGCATCAATGAGCAGTTCTTC	CASSLLLSASGINEQFF
TRBV11-2	.	.	TRBJ1-4	TGTGCCAGCAGCTTGGGCAGCGGGAATGAAAAACTGTTTTTT	CASSLGSGNEKLFF
TRBV7-3	many	.	TRBJ2-6	TGTGCCAGTGGACTGAGCTCTGGGGCCAACGTCCTGACTTTC	CASGLSSGANVLTF
TRBV7-8	many	.	TRBJ2-4	TGTGCCAGCAGCTTAGTCCCAGGGGACTTGGCCAAAAACATTCAGTACTTC	CASSLVPGDLAKNIQYF
TRBV7-6	many	.	TRBJ2-1	TGTGCCAGCAGCAAACAGACCGGCTCCTACAATGAGCAGTTCTTC	CASSKQTGSYNEQFF
TRBV5-1	few	TRBD2	TRBJ2-1	TGCGCCAGCAGCTTGGTGAGCGGGAGGCACAATGAGCAGTTCTTC	CASSLVSGRHNEQFF